These T cell receptor beta chains were read from a single sample in a study of CD8 T cells in Susac syndrome. TCRdb passed the immunoSEQ multiplex PCR reads through MiXCR, listing each CDR3 protein once. The profile covers around 300,000 distinct CDR3 sequences, with about 91% appearing a single time and roughly 0.2% taken by the ten largest. Sequencing input: CD8+ T cells from PBMCs. All receptors come from a human donor with multiple sclerosis. The CDR3 runs from the conserved cysteine through the conserved F or W. The D gene is left open where the match is weak. The listing skips clone size in some rows; elsewhere it reads once, few, many or a size class.

D,V,size,J,DNA,CDR3
TRBD1,TRBV6-2/TRBV6-3,NA,TRBJ1-6,TGTGCCAGCAGTAGAGGGACAGGGGAAAGTTCACCCCTCCACTTT,CASSRGTGESSPLHF
TRBD1,TRBV3-1,NA,TRBJ2-3,TGTGCCAGCAGCCAACGAACAGGGGGCGGAATGGCAGATACGCAGTATTTT,CASSQRTGGGMADTQYF
TRBD2,TRBV6-2/TRBV6-3,few,TRBJ2-3,TGTGCCAGCAGCTCCGTGGGACTAGCGTCGGCAGATACGCAGTATTTT,CASSSVGLASADTQYF
NA,TRBV2,NA,TRBJ2-1,TGTGCCAGCCTGCGCAGTGAGCAGTTCTTC,CASLRSEQFF
NA,TRBV28,NA,TRBJ2-3,TGTGCCAGCAGTCGCATGGGCACCACAGATACGCAGTATTTT,CASSRMGTTDTQYF
NA,TRBV9,NA,TRBJ2-7,TGTGCCAGCAGCGTAGAGGCTAGCTCCTACGAGCAGTACTTC,CASSVEASSYEQYF
TRBD2,TRBV29-1,NA,TRBJ2-2,TGCAGCGTTGCTACCCATAGCGGGAGCGGTACCGGGGAGCTGTTTTTT,CSVATHSGSGTGELFF
TRBD2,TRBV28,NA,TRBJ2-3,TGTGCCAGCAGTTCCCGACTAGCGGGTACGCAGTATTTT,CASSSRLAGTQYF
NA,TRBV5-4,NA,TRBJ2-2,TGTGCCAGCAGCTTACGGCAGGGTTTGGCTTACACCGGGGAGCTGTTTTTT,CASSLRQGLAYTGELFF
TRBD1,TRBV7-9,NA,TRBJ2-3,TGTGCCAGCAGACGAGACAGGGCTAGCACAGATACGCAGTATTTT,CASRRDRASTDTQYF
NA,TRBV6-2/TRBV6-3,NA,TRBJ2-3,TGTGCCACCAGCGGGCTAGTTACCACAGATACGCAGTATTTT,CATSGLVTTDTQYF
NA,TRBV25-1,NA,TRBJ2-1,TGTGCCAGCAGGGAGTTCGACAATGAGCAGTTCTTC,CASREFDNEQFF
NA,TRBV5-5,NA,TRBJ2-7,TGTGCCAGCAGCTTCGGGTTTGGCCAGGGCGCCTCCTACGAGCAGTACTTC,CASSFGFGQGASYEQYF
TRBD2,TRBV6-5,NA,TRBJ2-5,TGTGCCAGCAGTTACGGGGGGGATCAAGAGACCCAGTACTTC,CASSYGGDQETQYF
TRBD2,TRBV6-5,NA,TRBJ2-1,TGTGCCAGCAGTTACAGCGGGAGCCCCTACAATGAGCAGTTCTTC,CASSYSGSPYNEQFF
NA,TRBV6-4,NA,TRBJ1-6,TGTGCCAGCAGTGATGGCAGGGTTGGGTCACCCCTCCACTTT,CASSDGRVGSPLHF
NA,TRBV5-6,NA,TRBJ2-5,TGTGCCAGCAGCTTGGGGCCAGGGACCGTGGAGACCCAGTACTTC,CASSLGPGTVETQYF
TRBD1,TRBV12-3/TRBV12-4,NA,TRBJ1-5,TGTGCCAGCAGTCACAACCAGGGGGCGTCCTATAGCAATCAGCCCCAGCATTTT,CASSHNQGASYSNQPQHF
NA,TRBV27,NA,TRBJ2-7,TGTGCCAGCACCCTACGGGGGAGGTACGACGAGCAGTACTTC,CASTLRGRYDEQYF
NA,TRBV30,NA,TRBJ1-4,TGTGCCTGGAGCATTTTGGGTGAAAAACTGTTTTTT,CAWSILGEKLFF
TRBD1,TRBV19,NA,TRBJ2-1,TGTGCCAGTAGAGGACAGGACGAGCAGTTCTTC,CASRGQDEQFF
TRBD2,TRBV2,NA,TRBJ2-3,TGTGCCAGCAGTGAAGCGACTAGCGGGGACATAGATACGCAGTATTTT,CASSEATSGDIDTQYF
TRBD2,TRBV4-3,NA,TRBJ2-3,TGCGCCAGCAGCCCCGGTCCTGGTAGCGGGGGCCTCACAGATACGCAGTATTTT,CASSPGPGSGGLTDTQYF
TRBD2,TRBV5-1,NA,TRBJ2-1,TGCGCCAGCAGCTTGTCCCTCGGCGGGGGCAATGAGCAGTTCTTC,CASSLSLGGGNEQFF
NA,TRBV6-1,NA,TRBJ2-1,TGTGCCAGCAGTGAGACAGCCCTGAAGGGCAATGAGCAGTTCTTC,CASSETALKGNEQFF
NA,TRBV6-2/TRBV6-3,NA,TRBJ2-2,TGTGCCAGCAGTTACCCGCGGGGCGTCACCGGGGAGCTGTTTTTT,CASSYPRGVTGELFF
NA,TRBV30,NA,TRBJ2-7,TGTGCCTGGAGTGACGGGACCTCGATTTACGAGCAGTACTTC,CAWSDGTSIYEQYF
NA,TRBV4-3,once,TRBJ2-7,TGCGCCAGCAGCCAAGCGTGGGGAAACAAAAGGGACGAGCAGTACTTC,CASSQAWGNKRDEQYF
NA,TRBV24-1,NA,TRBJ2-5,TGTGCCACCAGTGATTTGTGGGACAAACAAGAGACCCAGTACTTC,CATSDLWDKQETQYF
NA,TRBV7-9,NA,TRBJ2-1,TGTGCCAGCAGCTCAATCCGGACTGAAATGGATAATGAGCAGTTCTTC,CASSSIRTEMDNEQFF
NA,TRBV5-1,NA,TRBJ2-1,TGCGCCAGCAGCTTGGAGAACGGCAATGAGCAGTTCTTC,CASSLENGNEQFF
TRBD2,TRBV18,once,TRBJ2-3,TGTGCCAGCTCACATCGACTAGCGGGGATCACAGATACGCAGTATTTT,CASSHRLAGITDTQYF
TRBD1,TRBV27,NA,TRBJ1-1,TGTGCCAGCAGTGGACAGGAGAACACTGAAGCTTTCTTT,CASSGQENTEAFF
NA,TRBV10-3,once,TRBJ2-5,TGTGCCATCAGCCGGGACAACCAAGAGACCCAGTACTTC,CAISRDNQETQYF
TRBD2,TRBV12-3/TRBV12-4,NA,TRBJ2-1,TGTGCCAGCAGTTTTATCGGACTAGCGGAGGACAATGAGCAGTTCTTC,CASSFIGLAEDNEQFF
NA,TRBV11-2,NA,TRBJ2-7,TGTGCCAGCAGCTTAGGAGCAGGGGAGTCCTACGAGCAGTACTTC,CASSLGAGESYEQYF
NA,TRBV30,once,TRBJ1-1,TGTGCCTGGAGACGAGGAGGGAGCACTGAAGCTTTCTTT,CAWRRGGSTEAFF
NA,TRBV19,NA,TRBJ2-3,TGTGCCAGCCGCTCGGTGAATACGCAGTATTTT,CASRSVNTQYF
NA,TRBV30,NA,TRBJ2-1,TGTGCCTGGGAATCAACGTGCTCCTACAATGAGCAGTTCTTC,CAWESTCSYNEQFF
TRBD2,TRBV29-1,NA,TRBJ2-3,TGCAGCGTTGATGGGCTAGCGGGGGAAGTTGCAGATACGCAGTATTTT,CSVDGLAGEVADTQYF
TRBD2,TRBV4-3,NA,TRBJ2-1,TGCGCCAGCAGCCCCATGGGACTAGCGGGAGTTAAGCGTGGGAATGAGCAGTTCTTC,CASSPMGLAGVKRGNEQFF
TRBD1,TRBV29-1,NA,TRBJ1-2,TGCAGCGGTGCGACAGGGTCCTATGGCTACACCTTC,CSGATGSYGYTF
NA,TRBV20-1,NA,TRBJ2-7,TGCAGTGCTGCCGACAGGCAGTCCTACGAGCAGTACTTC,CSAADRQSYEQYF
NA,TRBV3-1,NA,TRBJ2-5,TGTGCCAGCAGCCAAGATATGGCAGTAAAAGAGACCCAGTACTTC,CASSQDMAVKETQYF
NA,TRBV28,NA,TRBJ2-1,TGTGCCAGCAGTTCGACTAGCTCCTACAATGAGCAGTTCTTC,CASSSTSSYNEQFF